This paragraph covers one T cell receptor beta chain sequence. This sample stems from a study of shared clonotypes between healthy human individuals. In the naive CD8 group, cells lacked CD45RO and were positively selected for CCR7, so terminally differentiated effector memory CD45RA+ cells were left out. The assay was immunoSEQ multiplex PCR, and TCRdb's table has in-frame clones only and misses some. The table includes just over 2,000,000 clones, approximately 95% detected once. CDR1 is MDHEN and CDR2 is SYDVKM in the germline V gene. The CDR3 totals 12 residues. The V end lost 5 bases, the J end lost 4 bases, and 8 bases lay between the germline ends.

The V gene is TRBV28, the J gene TRBJ1-2; D unclear. What was sequenced was naive CD8+ T cells sorted from blood. This receptor was obtained from a man younger than 35 in good health. CDR3 loop: CASSPGSYGYTF. For the CDR3, the DNA is TGTGCCAGCAGTCCCGGGTCCTATGGCTACACCTTC.